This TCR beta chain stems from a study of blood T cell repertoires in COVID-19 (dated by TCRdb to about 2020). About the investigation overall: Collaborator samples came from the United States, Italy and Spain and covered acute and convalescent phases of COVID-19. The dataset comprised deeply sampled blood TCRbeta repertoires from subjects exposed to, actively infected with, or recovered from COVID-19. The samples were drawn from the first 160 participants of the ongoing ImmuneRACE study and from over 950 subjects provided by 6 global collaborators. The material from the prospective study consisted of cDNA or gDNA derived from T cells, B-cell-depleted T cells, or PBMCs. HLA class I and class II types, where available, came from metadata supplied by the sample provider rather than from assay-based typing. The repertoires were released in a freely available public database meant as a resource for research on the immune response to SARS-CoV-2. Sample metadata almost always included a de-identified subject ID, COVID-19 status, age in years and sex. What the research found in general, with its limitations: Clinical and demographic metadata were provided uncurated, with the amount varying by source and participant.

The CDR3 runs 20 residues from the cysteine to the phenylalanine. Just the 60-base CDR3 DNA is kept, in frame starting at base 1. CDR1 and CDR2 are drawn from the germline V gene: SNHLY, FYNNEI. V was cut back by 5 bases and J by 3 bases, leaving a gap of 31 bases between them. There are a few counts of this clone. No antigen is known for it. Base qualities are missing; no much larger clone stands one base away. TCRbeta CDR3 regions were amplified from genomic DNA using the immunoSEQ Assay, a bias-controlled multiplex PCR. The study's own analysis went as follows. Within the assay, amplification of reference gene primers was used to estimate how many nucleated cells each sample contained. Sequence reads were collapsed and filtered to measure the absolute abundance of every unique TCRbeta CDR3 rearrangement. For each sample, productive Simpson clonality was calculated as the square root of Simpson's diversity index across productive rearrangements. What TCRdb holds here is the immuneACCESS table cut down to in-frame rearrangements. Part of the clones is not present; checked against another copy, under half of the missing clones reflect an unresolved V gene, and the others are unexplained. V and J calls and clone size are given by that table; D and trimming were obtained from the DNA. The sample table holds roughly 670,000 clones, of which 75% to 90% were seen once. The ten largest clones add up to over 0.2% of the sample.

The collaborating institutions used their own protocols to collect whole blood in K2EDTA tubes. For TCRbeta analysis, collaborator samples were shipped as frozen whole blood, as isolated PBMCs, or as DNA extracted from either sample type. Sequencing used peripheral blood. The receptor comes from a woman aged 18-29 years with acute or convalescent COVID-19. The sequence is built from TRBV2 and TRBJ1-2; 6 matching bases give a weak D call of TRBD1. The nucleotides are TGTGCCAGCAGTTACATGGGCGGACAGTGGATAATGATGGAGGACTATGGCTACACCTTC. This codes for CASSYMGGQWIMMEDYGYTF.